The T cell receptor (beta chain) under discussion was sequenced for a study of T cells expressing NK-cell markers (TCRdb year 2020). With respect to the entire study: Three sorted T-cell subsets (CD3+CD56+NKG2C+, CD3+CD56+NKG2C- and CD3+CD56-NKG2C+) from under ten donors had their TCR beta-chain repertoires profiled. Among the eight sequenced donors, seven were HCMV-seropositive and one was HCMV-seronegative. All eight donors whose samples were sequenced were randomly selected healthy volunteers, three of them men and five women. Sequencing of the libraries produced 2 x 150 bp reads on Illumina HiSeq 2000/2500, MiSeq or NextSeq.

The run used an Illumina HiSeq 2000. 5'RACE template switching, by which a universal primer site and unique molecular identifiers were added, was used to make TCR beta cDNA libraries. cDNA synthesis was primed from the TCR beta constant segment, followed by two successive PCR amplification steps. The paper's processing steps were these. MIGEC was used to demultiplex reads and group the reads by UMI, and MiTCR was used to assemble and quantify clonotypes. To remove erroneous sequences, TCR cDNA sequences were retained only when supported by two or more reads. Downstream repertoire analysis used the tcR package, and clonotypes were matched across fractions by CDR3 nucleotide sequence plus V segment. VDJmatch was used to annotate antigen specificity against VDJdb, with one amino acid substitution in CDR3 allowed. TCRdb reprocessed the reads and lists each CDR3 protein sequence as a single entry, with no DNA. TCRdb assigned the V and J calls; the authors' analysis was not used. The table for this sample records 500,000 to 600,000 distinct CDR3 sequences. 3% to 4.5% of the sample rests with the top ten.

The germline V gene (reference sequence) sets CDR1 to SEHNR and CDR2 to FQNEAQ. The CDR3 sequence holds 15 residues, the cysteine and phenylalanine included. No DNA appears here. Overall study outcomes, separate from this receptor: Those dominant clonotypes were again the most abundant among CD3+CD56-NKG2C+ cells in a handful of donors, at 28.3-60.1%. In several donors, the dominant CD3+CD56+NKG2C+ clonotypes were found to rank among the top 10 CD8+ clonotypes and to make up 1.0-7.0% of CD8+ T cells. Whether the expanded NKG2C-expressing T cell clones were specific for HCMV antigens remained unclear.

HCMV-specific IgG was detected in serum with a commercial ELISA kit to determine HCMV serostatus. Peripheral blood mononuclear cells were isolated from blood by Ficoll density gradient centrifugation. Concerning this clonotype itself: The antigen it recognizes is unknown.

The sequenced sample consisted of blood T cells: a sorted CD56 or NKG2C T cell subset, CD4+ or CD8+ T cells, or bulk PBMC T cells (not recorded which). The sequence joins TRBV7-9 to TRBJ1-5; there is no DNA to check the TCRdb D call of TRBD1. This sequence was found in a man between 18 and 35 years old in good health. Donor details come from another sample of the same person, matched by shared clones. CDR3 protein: CASSSTGNSNQPQHF.